This T cell receptor (beta chain) was found in a study of CD8 T cells in ankylosing spondylitis (dated by TCRdb to about 2017). With regard to the full study: The study set out to find disease-linked TCR variants by profiling T cell receptor beta repertoires in ankylosing spondylitis patients and healthy donors. The full study cohort was made up of about 24 ankylosing spondylitis patients and 108 healthy donors. Peripheral blood was sampled, and synovial fluid was also collected from ankylosing spondylitis patients.

This clonotype turned up a few times. Its antigen has not been determined. Per-base quality was not reported, and no clone a single base away is much larger than it. The germline V gene encodes CDR1 GTSNPN and CDR2 SVGIG (reference sequence). Counted from cysteine to phenylalanine, this CDR3 has 15 amino acids. Of all the DNA, just the CDR3 is kept, 45 bases in frame from base 1. The V end gives up 1 base and the J end 4 bases, leaving 9 bases in the junction not matched to a gene. General study outcomes and caveats: A TCR beta motif made up of under ten highly homologous amino acid variants appeared to be characteristic of blood from ankylosing spondylitis patients. The disease-linked clones had a CD8+ phenotype and were found at relatively low frequencies in peripheral blood. Significant enrichment of the disease-linked clones was reported in matched synovial fluid samples from ankylosing spondylitis patients. Some of the motif variants had been reported before in the synovial fluid and blood of reactive arthritis patients, a finding that suggests common disease-initiation mechanisms.

Sequencing used an Illumina HiSeq 2500. Quantitative 5'-RACE with molecular barcodes was used to prepare TCR beta libraries. The paper's data handling went like this. Disease-linked TCR variants were identified with a new computational method built on a probabilistic model of VDJ rearrangement. In-frame beta chains were kept once TCRdb had trimmed the public reads at Q25 with fastp and called clones with MiXCR. Records with the same CDR3 protein are collapsed into one entry carrying the most frequent genes and DNA. The V and J calls come from TCRdb's annotation, not from the publication. For this sample there are some 140,000 distinct CDR3 sequences; approximately 10% appear just once. Roughly 4% of the sample belongs to the ten largest clones.

This receptor was taken from a female donor with ankylosing spondylitis or in good health (not recorded which). Sequenced sample: blood, either unsorted or a sorted T cell fraction (not recorded which). The V gene is TRBV30 and the J gene is TRBJ2-7, and TRBD2 aligns with 8 junction nucleotides. The DNA sequence follows: TGTGCCTGGAGTGCCGGGACTAGTTTCGGATACGAGCAGTACTTC. Its protein reads: CAWSAGTSFGYEQYF.